Included here is one T cell receptor (beta chain) sequence, with context. Profiled with immunoSEQ multiplex PCR; TCRdb holds only in-frame clones, not every one. This sample has roughly 350,000 clones, with 87% found just once. These data are taken from a study of blood T cell repertoires in COVID-19. Background on the study: COVID-19 samples, acute and convalescent, were from the United States, Italy and Spain.

V dropped 3 bases and J dropped 5 bases, with 8 bases sitting between them. CDR1 and CDR2 from the germline V gene are SGHAT and FQNNGV. The CDR3 runs to 13 residues. The Seattle patients joined while their infection was active and were tracked longitudinally afterward. The rearrangement uses TRBV11-2 and TRBJ1-5, with D uncertain. Sequencing used peripheral blood. The sequence derives from a woman aged 50 to 65 with COVID-19, enrolled during active disease. As DNA, the CDR3 is TGTGCCAGCAGCTTTGACTTCTATCAGCCCCAGCATTTT. It encodes CASSFDFYQPQHF.